This T cell receptor beta chain was found in a study of blood T cell repertoires in COVID-19. Whole-study context: COVID-19 samples collected from the United States, Italy and Spain covered acute and convalescent phases. Sample material is recorded as cDNA or gDNA derived from T cells, B-cell-depleted T cells, or PBMCs.

The CDR3 is 16 residues long. In germline, CDR1 is SSHAT, CDR2 FNYEAQ (reference sequence). V was clipped by 1 base and J by 10 bases; unmatched bases: 11. As processed by the authors: From reference gene primer amplification, estimates of nucleated cell counts were derived. Clones were read by immunoSEQ multiplex PCR, and TCRdb kept only the in-frame ones, dropping some. That table supplies the V and J calls and clone size; D and trimming were determined from the DNA. The table records 110,000 to 150,000 clones, just under 80% of them present only once. The rearrangement links TRBV7-7 to TRBJ2-1, with 9 bases aligning to TRBD2. The sequenced sample consisted of peripheral blood. This sequence originates from a woman aged 55-70 years with acute or convalescent COVID-19. CDR3: CASSLGPREGLGEQFF. CDR3 bases: TGTGCCAGCAGCTTAGGCCCGCGGGAGGGCCTGGGAGAGCAGTTCTTC. Complete variable domain (other parts from reference TRBV7-7 and TRBJ2-1): GAGVSQSPRYKVTKRGQDVTLRCDPISSHATLYWYQQALGQGPEFLTYFNYEAQPDKSGLPSDRFSAERPEGSISTLTIQRTEQRDSAMYRCASSLGPREGLGEQFFGPGTRLTVL.